This TCR beta chain came from a study of cytotoxic CD8 clonotypes in ibrutinib-treated CLL. On the study more broadly: Following a median approximately 12 months of treatment, with a range of 6 to 36, response samples were taken.

The CDR3 sequence is 15 residues long. The germline gives CDR1 SGHDN, CDR2 FVKESK. Trimming cost V 6 bases and J 0 bases, with 14 bases left between them. Profiled with immunoSEQ multiplex PCR; TCRdb holds only in-frame clones, not every one. The profile shows hundreds of thousands of clones, 70% of them singletons. The receptor comes from a human donor with chronic lymphocytic leukemia. This chain connects TRBV14 to TRBJ2-5; D remains unclear. Sequences were derived from PBMCs, sampled after 24 months of ibrutinib treatment. The CDR3 region has the DNA TGTGCCAGCAGTCCGGCCCTGATGTACCAAGAGACCCAGTACTTC. Amino acid sequence: CASSPALMYQETQYF.